Given below is one T cell receptor (beta chain) in context. Its specificity is not known. CDR3 length: 15 residues. The V gene's germline CDR1 is MNHEY and CDR2 SVGEGT. The V gene lost 3 bases and the J gene lost 1 base, with 13 bases spanning the gap. The data stem from a study of early T cells in non-severe SARS-CoV-2 infection. Study-wide context: From unsorted whole blood, bulk RNA was sequenced, and the chains remained unpaired. Study-level results: The study's VDJdb matching favored anti-spike CD8 responses and missed private and CD4 specificities.

Individual cDNA molecules were tagged with unique molecular identifiers. TCRdb re-analysed the 5' RACE reads in MiXCR, keeping a single row per CDR3 protein. Counted here are about 110,000 distinct CDR3 sequences, around an eighth occurring once; the ten biggest clones make up 3% to 3.5%. This TCR derives from an adult who was a healthcare worker with PCR-confirmed SARS-CoV-2 infection or an uninfected control (not recorded which). The J gene is TRBJ2-7, the V gene TRBV6-2 or TRBV6-3; D may be TRBD1 or TRBD2 (5 bases each). The sample was whole blood. For the CDR3, the DNA is TGTGCCAGCAGTTATCTCGGGACCAAGTCCTACGAGCAGTACTTC. As protein: CASSYLGTKSYEQYF.